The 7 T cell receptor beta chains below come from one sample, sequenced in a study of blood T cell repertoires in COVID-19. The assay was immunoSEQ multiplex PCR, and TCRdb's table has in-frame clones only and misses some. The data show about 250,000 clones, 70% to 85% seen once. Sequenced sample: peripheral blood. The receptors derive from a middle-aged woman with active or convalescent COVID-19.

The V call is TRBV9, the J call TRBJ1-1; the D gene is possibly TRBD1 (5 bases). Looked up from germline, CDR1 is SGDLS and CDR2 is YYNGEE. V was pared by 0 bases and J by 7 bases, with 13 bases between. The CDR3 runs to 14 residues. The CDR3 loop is CASSVAWGRGEAFF. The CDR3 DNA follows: TGTGCCAGCAGCGTAGCTTGGGGGAGGGGTGAAGCTTTCTTT.

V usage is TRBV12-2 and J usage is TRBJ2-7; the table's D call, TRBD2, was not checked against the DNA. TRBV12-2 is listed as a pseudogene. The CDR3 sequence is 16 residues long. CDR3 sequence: CASRSPGTRRSYEQYV. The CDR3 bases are TGTGCAAGTCGCTCACCCGGGACTCGTCGATCCTACGAGCAGTACGTC.

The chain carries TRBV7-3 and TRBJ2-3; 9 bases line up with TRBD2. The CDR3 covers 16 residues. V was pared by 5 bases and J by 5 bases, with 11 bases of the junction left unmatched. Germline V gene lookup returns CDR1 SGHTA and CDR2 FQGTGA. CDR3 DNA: TGTGCCAGCAGCCTAGGGGCTAGCGGGGCAGGAGATACGCAGTATTTT. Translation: CASSLGASGAGDTQYF.

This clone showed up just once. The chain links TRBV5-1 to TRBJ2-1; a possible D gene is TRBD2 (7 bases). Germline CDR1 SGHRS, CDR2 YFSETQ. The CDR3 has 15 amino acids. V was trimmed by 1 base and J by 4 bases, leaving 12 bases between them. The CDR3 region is CASSLSGTPYNEQFF. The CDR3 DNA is TGCGCCAGCAGCTTGAGCGGGACACCTTACAATGAGCAGTTCTTC. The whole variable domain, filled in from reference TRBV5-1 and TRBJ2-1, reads KAGVTQTPRYLIKTRGQQVTLSCSPISGHRSVSWYQQTPGQGLQFLFEYFSETQRNKGNFPGRFSGRQFSNSRSEMNVSTLELGDSALYLCASSLSGTPYNEQFFGPGTRLTVL.

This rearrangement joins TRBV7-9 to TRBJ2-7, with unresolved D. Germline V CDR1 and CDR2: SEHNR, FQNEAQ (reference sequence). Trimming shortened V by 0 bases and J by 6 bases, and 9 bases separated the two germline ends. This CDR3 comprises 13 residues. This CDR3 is CASSLAGESEQYV. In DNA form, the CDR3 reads TGTGCCAGCAGCTTAGCAGGAGAAAGCGAGCAGTACGTC.

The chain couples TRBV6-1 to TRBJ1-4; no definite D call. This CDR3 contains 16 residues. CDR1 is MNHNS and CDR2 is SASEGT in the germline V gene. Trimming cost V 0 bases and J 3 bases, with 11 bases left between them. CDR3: CASSEALPLSNEKLFF. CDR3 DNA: TGTGCCAGCAGTGAAGCTTTACCCCTATCTAATGAAAAACTGTTTTTT.

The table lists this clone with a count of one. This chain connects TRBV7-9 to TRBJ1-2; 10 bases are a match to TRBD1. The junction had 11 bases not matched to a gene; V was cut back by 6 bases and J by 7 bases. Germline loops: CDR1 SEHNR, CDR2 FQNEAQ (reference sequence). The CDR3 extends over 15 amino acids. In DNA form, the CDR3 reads TGTGCCAGCAGGGAAATGACAGGGGGCGTTGGTGGCTACACCTTC. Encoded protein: CASREMTGGVGGYTF.